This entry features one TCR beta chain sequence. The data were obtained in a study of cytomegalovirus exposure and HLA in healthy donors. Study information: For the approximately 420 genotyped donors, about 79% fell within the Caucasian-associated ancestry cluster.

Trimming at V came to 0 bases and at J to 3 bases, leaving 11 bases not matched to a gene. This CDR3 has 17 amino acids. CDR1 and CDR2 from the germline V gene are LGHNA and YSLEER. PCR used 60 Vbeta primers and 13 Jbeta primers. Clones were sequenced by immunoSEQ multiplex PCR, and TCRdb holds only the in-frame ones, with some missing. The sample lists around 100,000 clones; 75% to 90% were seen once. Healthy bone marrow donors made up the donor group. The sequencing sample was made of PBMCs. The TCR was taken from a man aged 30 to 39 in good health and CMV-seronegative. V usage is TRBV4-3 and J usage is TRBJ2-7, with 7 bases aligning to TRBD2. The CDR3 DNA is TGCGCCAGCAGCCAAGAAACCGGCGGGGGAGGGAACTACGAGCAGTACTTC. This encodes CASSQETGGGGNYEQYF.